This T cell receptor (beta chain) derives from a study of blood T cells in healthy people across ages. Germline trimming cut 7 bases from V and 6 bases from J; bases unmatched to any gene: 13. The CDR3 totals 16 residues. The germline V gene has CDR1 LGHNT and CDR2 FRNRAP. A remark on this clonotype: Its antigen is unidentified.

Points from the study as a whole: Diversity estimated from one million T cells was considered an underestimate.

About 9.6 milliliters of peripheral blood were drawn from each donor into EDTA-treated tubes. Sample-barcoded 5' priming and a J-beta primer mix drove a second PCR of about 6 to 12 cycles. One entry per CDR3 protein, called by TCRdb with MiXCR from the 5' RACE reads. This table holds around 700,000 distinct CDR3 sequences, about 25% found once. This same sample was also taken into another study, of T cells of mothers and their children.

Input material: blood. This TCR came from a boy between 10 and 17 years old in good health. The chain recombines TRBV12-5 with TRBJ2-5, with 11 bases matching TRBD2. The CDR3 sequence is CASAVSGRDPQKTQYF. The CDR3 DNA reads as TGTGCTAGTGCGGTTAGCGGGAGGGACCCACAAAAGACCCAGTACTTC. The variable domain in full, with the rest retrieved from reference TRBV12-5 and TRBJ2-5, is DARVTQTPRHKVTEMGQEVTMRCQPILGHNTVFWYRQTMMQGLELLAYFRNRAPLDDSGMPKDRFSAEMPDATLATLKIQPSEPRDSAVYFCASAVSGRDPQKTQYFGPGTRLLVL.